This TCR beta chain stems from a study of blood T cell repertoires in COVID-19. Overall study context: Nucleic acid was either cDNA or gDNA, and it came from T cells, B-cell-depleted T cells, or PBMCs.

The table came from immunoSEQ multiplex PCR; TCRdb's copy has only in-frame clones and leaves some out. This table holds about 400,000 clones, 75% to 90% found once. Germline V gene sequence: CDR1 MDHEN, CDR2 SYDVKM. The CDR3 consists of 16 residues. Germline trimming cut 4 bases from V and 4 bases from J; bases unmatched to any gene: 11. The rearrangement uses TRBV28 and TRBJ2-5, with 8 bases fitting TRBD1. The source of this sequence is a woman in her twenties or thirties with acute or convalescent COVID-19. The material sequenced was peripheral blood. DNA for the CDR3: TGTGCCAGCAGTTGGAGGCGCAGGGGGCCGCGAGAGACCCAGTACTTC. Translated, it gives CASSWRRRGPRETQYF.